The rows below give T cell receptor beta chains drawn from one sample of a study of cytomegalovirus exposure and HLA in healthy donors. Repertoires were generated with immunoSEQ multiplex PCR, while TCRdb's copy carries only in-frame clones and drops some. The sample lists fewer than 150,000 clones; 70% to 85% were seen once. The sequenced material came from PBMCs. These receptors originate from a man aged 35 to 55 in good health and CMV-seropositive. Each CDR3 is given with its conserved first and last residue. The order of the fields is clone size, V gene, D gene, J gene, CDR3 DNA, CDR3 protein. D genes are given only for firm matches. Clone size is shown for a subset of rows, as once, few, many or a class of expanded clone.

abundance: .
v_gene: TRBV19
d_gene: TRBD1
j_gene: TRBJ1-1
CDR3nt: TGTGCCAGTAGTAAGCAGGGGGTAGGTCGGACTGAAGCTTTCTTT
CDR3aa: CASSKQGVGRTEAFF

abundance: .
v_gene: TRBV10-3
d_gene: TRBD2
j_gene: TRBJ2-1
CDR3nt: TGTGCCATCAGTGCGGGACTAGCGGACTACAATGAGCAGTTCTTC
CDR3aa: CAISAGLADYNEQFF

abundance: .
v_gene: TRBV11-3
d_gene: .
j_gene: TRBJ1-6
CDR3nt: TGTGCCAGCAGCTTAGTCAACCGGCCAGGGAGGAATTCACCCCTCCACTTT
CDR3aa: CASSLVNRPGRNSPLHF

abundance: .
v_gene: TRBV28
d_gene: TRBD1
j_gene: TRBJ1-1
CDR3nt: TGTGCCAGCAGTTTATTTGTGACAGGGAAGAACACTGAAGCTTTCTTT
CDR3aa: CASSLFVTGKNTEAFF

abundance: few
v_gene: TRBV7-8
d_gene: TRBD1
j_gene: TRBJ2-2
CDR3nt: TGTGCCAGCAGCTACCGACAGGGTCTTTTGGAGCTGTTTTTT
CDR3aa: CASSYRQGLLELFF

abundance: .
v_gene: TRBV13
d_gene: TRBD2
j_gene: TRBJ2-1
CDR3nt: TGTGCCAGCAGCTTAGCAAAGACTAGCGGGAACTACAATGAGCAGTTCTTC
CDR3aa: CASSLAKTSGNYNEQFF

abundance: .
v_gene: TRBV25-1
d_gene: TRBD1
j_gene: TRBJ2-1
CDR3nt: TGTGCCAGCAGTTCGGCATCCGGGACAGGGACCCTCAATGAGCAGTTCTTC
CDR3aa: CASSSASGTGTLNEQFF

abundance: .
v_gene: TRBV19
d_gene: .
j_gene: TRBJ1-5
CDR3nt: TGTGCCAGTAGTATTTCGACCCGGGATTATCAGCCCCAGCATTTT
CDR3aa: CASSISTRDYQPQHF

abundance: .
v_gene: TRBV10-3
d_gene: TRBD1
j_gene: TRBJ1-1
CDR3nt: TGTGCCACCGCAACAGGGGAAGGCGCAGCTTTCTTT
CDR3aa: CATATGEGAAFF

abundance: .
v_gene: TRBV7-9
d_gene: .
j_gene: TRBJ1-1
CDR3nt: TGTGCCAGCAGCTCACAGGGGAACACTGAAGCTTTCTTT
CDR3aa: CASSSQGNTEAFF

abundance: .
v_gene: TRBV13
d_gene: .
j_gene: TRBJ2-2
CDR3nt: TGTGCCAGCAGCTTAGTACAGGGCTACACCGGGGAGCTGTTTTTT
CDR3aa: CASSLVQGYTGELFF

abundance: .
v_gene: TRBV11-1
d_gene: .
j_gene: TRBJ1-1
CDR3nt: TGTGCCAGCAGCTTAATAGGAGCGAACACTGAAGCTTTCTTT
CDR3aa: CASSLIGANTEAFF

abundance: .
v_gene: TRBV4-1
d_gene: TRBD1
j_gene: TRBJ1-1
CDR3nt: TGCGCCAGCAGCCGAGGCGGACAGGGCCGGAGGGTGAACACTGAAGCTTTCTTT
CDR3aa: CASSRGGQGRRVNTEAFF

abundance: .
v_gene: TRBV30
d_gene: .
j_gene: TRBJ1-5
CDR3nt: TGTGCCTTCGAGCTCCCGAATAGCAATCAGCCCCAGCATTTT
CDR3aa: CAFELPNSNQPQHF

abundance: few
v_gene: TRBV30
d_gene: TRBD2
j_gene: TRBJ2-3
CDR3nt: TGTGCCTGGAGTCCACCCTGGGCGGGAGCTAGCACAGATACGCAGTATTTT
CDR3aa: CAWSPPWAGASTDTQYF

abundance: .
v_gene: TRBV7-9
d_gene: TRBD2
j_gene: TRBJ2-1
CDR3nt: TGTGCCAGCAGCTTAGGGGGGACTAGCGGGAGATGGAATGAGCAGTTCTTC
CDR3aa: CASSLGGTSGRWNEQFF

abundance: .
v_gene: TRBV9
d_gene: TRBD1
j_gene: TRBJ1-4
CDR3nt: TGTGCCAGCAGCGCAAACAGGGGGAAACTGTTTTTT
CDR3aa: CASSANRGKLFF

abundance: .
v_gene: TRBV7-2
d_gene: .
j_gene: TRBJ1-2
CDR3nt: TGTGCCAGCAGCCCCGACGGACAGACTCCTAACTATGGCTACACCTTC
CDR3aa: CASSPDGQTPNYGYTF

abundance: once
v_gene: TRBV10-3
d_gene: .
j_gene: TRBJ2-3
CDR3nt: TGTGCCGTCCAACAGGGAATTCCCGATACGCAGTATTTT
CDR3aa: CAVQQGIPDTQYF

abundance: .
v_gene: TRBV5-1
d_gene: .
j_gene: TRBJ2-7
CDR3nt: TGCGCCAGCAGCTTGGGAGGGGGGGCTACCTACGAGCAGTACTTC
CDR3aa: CASSLGGGATYEQYF

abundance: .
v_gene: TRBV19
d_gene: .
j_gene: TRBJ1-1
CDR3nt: TGTGCCAGTAGGAATCCAGGGTATGGCACTGAAGCTTTCTTT
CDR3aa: CASRNPGYGTEAFF

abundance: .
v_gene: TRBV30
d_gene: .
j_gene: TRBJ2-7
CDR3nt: TGTGCCTGGGACCAGAGGCACGAGCAGTACTTC
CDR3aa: CAWDQRHEQYF

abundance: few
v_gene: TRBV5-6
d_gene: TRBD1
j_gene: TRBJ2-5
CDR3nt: TGTGCCAGCGGACTAGGGACAGGGGTTTGGGGGCAGTACTTC
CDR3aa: CASGLGTGVWGQYF

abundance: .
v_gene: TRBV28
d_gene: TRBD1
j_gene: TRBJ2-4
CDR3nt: TGTGCCAGCAGTTTCCGGACAGGTTACGGCATTCAGTACTTC
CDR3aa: CASSFRTGYGIQYF

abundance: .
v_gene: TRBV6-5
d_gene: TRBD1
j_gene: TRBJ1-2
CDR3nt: TGTGCCAGCAGTTCGACAGGGCCTGCGTCGGGCTACACCTTC
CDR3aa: CASSSTGPASGYTF

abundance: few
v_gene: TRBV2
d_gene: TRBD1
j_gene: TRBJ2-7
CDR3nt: TGTGCCAGAAATCGAGGGACAGCATACGAGCAGTACTTC
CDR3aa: CARNRGTAYEQYF